This T cell receptor (beta chain) was recorded in a study of cytomegalovirus exposure and HLA in healthy donors. Study-level information: For the 300 to 450 genotyped donors, 81% fell within the Caucasian-associated ancestry cluster.

The PCR made use of 60 Vbeta and 13 Jbeta primers. Libraries were prepared by immunoSEQ multiplex PCR; TCRdb keeps only in-frame clonotypes and omits some of them. This table has around 150,000 clones, about 77% appearing once. Study-level results: When presence/absence was analysed, sequencing depth was taken to be roughly uniform across donors. Cytomegalovirus association was assigned to about 180 TCR beta chains.

While unrecorded immune exposures were likely, the donors were nominally healthy when sampled. Of note for this clone: Its antigen is as yet unknown.

The receptor comes from a woman aged 40 to 50 in good health and CMV-seropositive. Sequencing was performed on PBMCs.

DNA for the CDR3: TGTGCCAGCAGCTTAGGGGTCGGGGCGGGAGGGCCGGGTGAGCAGTTCTTC. Translation: CASSLGVGAGGPGEQFF. The rearrangement links TRBV7-9 to TRBJ2-1; 9 bases align to TRBD2. The CDR3 runs 17 residues. V was clipped by 1 base and J by 9 bases; unmatched bases: 13. Germline V gene data show CDR1 as SEHNR and CDR2 as FQNEAQ (reference sequence).